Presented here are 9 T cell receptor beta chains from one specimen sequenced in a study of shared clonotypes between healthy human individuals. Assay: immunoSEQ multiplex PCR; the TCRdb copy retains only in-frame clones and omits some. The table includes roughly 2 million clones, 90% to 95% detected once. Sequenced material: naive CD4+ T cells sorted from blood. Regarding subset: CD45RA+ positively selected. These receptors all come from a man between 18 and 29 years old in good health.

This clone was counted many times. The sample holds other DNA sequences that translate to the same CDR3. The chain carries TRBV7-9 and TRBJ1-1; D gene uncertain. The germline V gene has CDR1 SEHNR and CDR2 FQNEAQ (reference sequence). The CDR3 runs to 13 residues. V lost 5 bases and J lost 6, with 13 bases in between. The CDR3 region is CASSPHLIAEAFF. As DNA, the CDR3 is TGTGCCAGCAGCCCACACCTGATCGCTGAAGCTTTCTTT.

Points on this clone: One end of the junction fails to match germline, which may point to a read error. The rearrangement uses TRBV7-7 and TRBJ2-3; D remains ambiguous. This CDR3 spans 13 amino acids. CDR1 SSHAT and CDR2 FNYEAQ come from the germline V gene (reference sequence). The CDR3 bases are TGTGCTAGCAGCTCCCACCTCACAGATACGCAGTATTTT. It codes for CASSSHLTDTQYF. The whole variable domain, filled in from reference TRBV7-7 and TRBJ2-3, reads GAGVSQSPRYKVTKRGQDVTLRCDPISSHATLYWYQQALGQGPEFLTYFNYEAQPDKSGLPSDRFSAERPEGSISTLTIQRTEQRDSAMYRCASSSHLTDTQYFGPGTRLTVL.

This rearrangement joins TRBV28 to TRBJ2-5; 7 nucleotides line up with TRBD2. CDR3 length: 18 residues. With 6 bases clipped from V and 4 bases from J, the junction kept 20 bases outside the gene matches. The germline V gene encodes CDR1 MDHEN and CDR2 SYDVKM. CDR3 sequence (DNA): TGTGCCAGCAGCTTTACGTTGGGGAGGGCGGGTCAAGGAGAGACCCAGTACTTC. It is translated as CASSFTLGRAGQGETQYF.

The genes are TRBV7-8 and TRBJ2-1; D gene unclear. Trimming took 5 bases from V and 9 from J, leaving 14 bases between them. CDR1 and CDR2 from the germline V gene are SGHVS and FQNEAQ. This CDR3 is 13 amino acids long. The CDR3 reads CASSTRSSGEQFF. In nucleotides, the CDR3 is TGTGCCAGCAGCACCCGGTCCTCGGGTGAGCAGTTCTTC. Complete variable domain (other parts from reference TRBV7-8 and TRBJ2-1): GAGVSQSPRYKVAKRGQDVALRCDPISGHVSLFWYQQALGQGPEFLTYFQNEAQLDKSGLPSDRFFAERPEGSVSTLKIQRTQQEDSAVYLCASSTRSSGEQFFGPGTRLTVL.

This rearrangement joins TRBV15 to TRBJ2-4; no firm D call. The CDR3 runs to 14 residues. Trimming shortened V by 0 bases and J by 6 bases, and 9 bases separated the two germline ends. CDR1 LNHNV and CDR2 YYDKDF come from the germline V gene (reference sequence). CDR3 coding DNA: TGTGCCACCAGCAGAGATATCAGCGTAAACATTCAGTACTTC. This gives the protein CATSRDISVNIQYF. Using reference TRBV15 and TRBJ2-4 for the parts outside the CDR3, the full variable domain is DAMVIQNPRYQVTQFGKPVTLSCSQTLNHNVMYWYQQKSSQAPKLLFHYYDKDFNNEADTPDNFQSRRPNTSFCFLDIRSPGLGDTAMYLCATSRDISVNIQYFGAGTRLSVL.

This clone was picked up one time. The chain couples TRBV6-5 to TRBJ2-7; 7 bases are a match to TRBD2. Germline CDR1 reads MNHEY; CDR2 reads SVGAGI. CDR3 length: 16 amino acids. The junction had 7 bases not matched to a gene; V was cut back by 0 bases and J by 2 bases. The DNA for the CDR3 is TGTGCCAGCAGTTACTCGGTGGCGGGAGACACCTACGAGCAGTACTTC. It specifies CASSYSVAGDTYEQYF.

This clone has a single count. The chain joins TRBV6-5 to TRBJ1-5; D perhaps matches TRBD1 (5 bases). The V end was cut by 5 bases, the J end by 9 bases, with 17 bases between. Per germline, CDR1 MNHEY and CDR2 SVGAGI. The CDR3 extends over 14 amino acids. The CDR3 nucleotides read TGTGCCAGCAGTAGGGGAAGGGACCGTTCGCCCCAGCATTTT. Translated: CASSRGRDRSPQHF.

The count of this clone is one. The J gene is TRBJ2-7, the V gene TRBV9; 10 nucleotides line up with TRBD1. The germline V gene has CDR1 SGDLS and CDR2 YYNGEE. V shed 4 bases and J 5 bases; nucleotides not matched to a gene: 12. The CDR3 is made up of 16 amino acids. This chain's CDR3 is CASSLGGGQGIHEQYF. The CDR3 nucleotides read TGTGCCAGCAGCCTCGGAGGGGGACAGGGGATACACGAGCAGTACTTC.

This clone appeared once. CDR3 bases: TGTGCCAGCAGCTCGGGCCTCCCTGCGGATGGCTACACCTTC. Protein sequence: CASSSGLPADGYTF. J is TRBJ1-2 and V is TRBV7-3; D unresolved. The CDR3 runs 14 residues. The V gene's germline CDR1 is SGHTA and CDR2 FQGTGA. V dropped 4 bases and J dropped 6 bases, with 15 bases sitting between them.